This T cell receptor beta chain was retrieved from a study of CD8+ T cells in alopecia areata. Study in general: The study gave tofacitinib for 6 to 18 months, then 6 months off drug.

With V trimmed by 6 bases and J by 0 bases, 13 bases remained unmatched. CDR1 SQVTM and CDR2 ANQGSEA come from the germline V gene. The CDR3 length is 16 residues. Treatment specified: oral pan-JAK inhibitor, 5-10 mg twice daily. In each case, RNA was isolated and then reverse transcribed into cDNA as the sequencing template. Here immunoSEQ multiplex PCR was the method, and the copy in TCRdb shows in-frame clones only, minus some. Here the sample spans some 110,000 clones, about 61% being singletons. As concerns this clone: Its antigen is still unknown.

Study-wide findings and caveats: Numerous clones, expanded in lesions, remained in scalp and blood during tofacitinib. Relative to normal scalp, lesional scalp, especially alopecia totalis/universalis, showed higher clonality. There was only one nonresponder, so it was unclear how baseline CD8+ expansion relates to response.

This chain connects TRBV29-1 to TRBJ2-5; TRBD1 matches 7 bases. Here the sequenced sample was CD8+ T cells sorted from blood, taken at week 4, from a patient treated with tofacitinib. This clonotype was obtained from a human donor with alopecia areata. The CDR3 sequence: CSVEGADRHHQETQYF. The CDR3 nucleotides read TGCAGCGTCGAGGGGGCGGACAGACACCACCAAGAGACCCAGTACTTC.